The 8 T cell receptor beta chains given below trace back to one sample, sequenced in a study of T cells in Graves' hyperthyroidism and ophthalmopathy (dated by TCRdb to the late 2010s). Library preparation was by multiplex PCR. Sequencing took place on an Illumina HiSeq 2000. The TCR beta CDR3 regions were amplified from the RNA transcripts. The TCR CDR3 was subjected to a first round of RT-PCR using the HTBI primer set and the Qiagen OneStep RT-PCR kit. TCRdb applied fastp at Q25 and MiXCR to the public reads, then kept only in-frame beta chains. Rows with one shared CDR3 protein collapse into an entry with the most common genes and DNA. The sample table holds over 350,000 distinct CDR3 sequences, of which less than 20% were seen once. 40% of the sample rests with the top ten. The sequenced material came from blood. The receptors stem from a man younger than 35 with Graves' ophthalmopathy.

The CDR3 is CASSLFPREGGLYNEQFF. Written as DNA, the CDR3 is TGTGCCAGCAGTTTATTTCCTCGGGAGGGGGGGCTCTACAATGAGCAGTTCTTC. The V gene is TRBV27, the J gene TRBJ2-1; 8 bases fit TRBD2. V was clipped by 1 base and J by 3 bases; unmatched bases: 11. Per germline, CDR1 MNHEY and CDR2 SMNVEV (reference sequence). CDR3 length: 18 amino acids.

The rearrangement joins TRBV7-6 to TRBJ2-1; maybe TRBD1 (6 bases). The CDR3 extends over 13 amino acids. Germline CDR1 is SGHVS and CDR2 is FNYEAQ. V lost 4 bases, J lost 7 bases, and 11 bases lay in between. CDR3 sequence: CASSSERGNEQFF. CDR3 nucleotide sequence: TGTGCCAGCAGCTCCGAAAGGGGGAATGAGCAGTTCTTC.

The J gene is TRBJ1-4, the V gene TRBV5-4; TRBD1 is a possible D gene (6 bases). Per germline, CDR1 SGHNT and CDR2 YYREEE (reference sequence). This CDR3 contains 14 residues. V lost 3 bases to trimming and J lost 2 bases, with 8 bases between them. Here the CDR3 reads CASSSGGTNEKLFF. The CDR3 DNA follows: TGTGCCAGCAGCTCCGGGGGCACTAATGAAAAACTGTTTTTT.

This clonotype has a handful of counts. V gene TRBV6-1 combines with J gene TRBJ2-5, with 8 bases lining up with TRBD2. Germline lookup yields CDR1 MNHNS and CDR2 SASEGT. The J segment lost 4 bases and the V segment lost 6 bases, leaving 16 bases of the junction unmatched. The CDR3 spans 17 residues. CDR3 nucleotide sequence: TGTGCCAGCAGCCCACTACGGGGGGGGGGGGCAGTAGAGACCCAGTACTTC. It codes for CASSPLRGGGAVETQYF.

J is TRBJ2-5 and V is TRBV6-2 or TRBV6-3, with a weak D call TRBD2 (5 bases). The CDR3 contains 13 residues. CDR1 is MNHEY and CDR2 is SVGEGT in the germline V gene. Deletions cut 8 bases from V and 4 bases from J, with 14 bases between. CDR3 residues: CASYLGGGETQYF. Here the CDR3 DNA reads TGTGCCAGCTATTTAGGAGGCGGAGAGACCCAGTACTTC.

This chain links TRBV3-1 with TRBJ1-3, with 8 bases fitting TRBD1. The CDR3 runs to 18 residues. Trimming at V came to 0 bases and at J to 4 bases, leaving 11 bases not matched to a gene. CDR1 and CDR2 (germline): LGHDT, YNNKEL (reference sequence). CDR3 DNA sequence: TGTGCCAGCAGCCAAGATTTCCCCCTGGACAGGGAGGGAAACACCATATATTTT. This codes for CASSQDFPLDREGNTIYF.

This clonotype has ten or more counts. The rearrangement uses TRBV2 and TRBJ2-3, with 7 bases that match TRBD2. This CDR3 comprises 15 residues. Germline values: CDR1 SNHLY, CDR2 FYNNEI. V lost 3 bases, J lost 5 bases, and 8 bases stayed unmatched. The CDR3 is CASSDEAGRKDTQYF. In DNA form, the CDR3 reads TGTGCCAGCAGTGATGAAGCGGGGCGGAAAGATACGCAGTATTTT.

About this clonotype: This may be a read error, as it is one base from a much larger clone. The chain uses TRBV6-1 and TRBJ2-2, with D perhaps TRBD1 (6 bases). This CDR3 comprises 14 residues. Looked up from germline, CDR1 is MNHNS and CDR2 is SASEGT. Trimming left V 6 bases short and J 1 base short, with 9 bases between. The CDR3 loop reads CASRPTGNTGELFF. For the CDR3, the DNA is TGTGCCAGCAGACCGACAGGGAACACCGGGGAGCTGTTTTTT.